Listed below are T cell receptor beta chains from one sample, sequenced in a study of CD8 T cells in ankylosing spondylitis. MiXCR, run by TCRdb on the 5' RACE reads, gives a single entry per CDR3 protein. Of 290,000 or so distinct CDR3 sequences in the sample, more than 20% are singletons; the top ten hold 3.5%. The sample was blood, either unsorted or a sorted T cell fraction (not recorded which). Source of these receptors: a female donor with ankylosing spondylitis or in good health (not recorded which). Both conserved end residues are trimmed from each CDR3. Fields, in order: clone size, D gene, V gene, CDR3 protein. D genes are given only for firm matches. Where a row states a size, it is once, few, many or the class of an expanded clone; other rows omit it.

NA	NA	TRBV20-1	SAPPGGWGTDTQY
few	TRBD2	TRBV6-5	ASSYLLAGAGDEQF
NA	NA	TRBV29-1	SVEDNSREQF
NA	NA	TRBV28	ASGPGLGSYNEQF
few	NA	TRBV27	ASSPRGMASYEQY
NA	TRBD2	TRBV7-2	ASSTTRLAGYEQF
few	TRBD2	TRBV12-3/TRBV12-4	ASRVAGGPSGELF
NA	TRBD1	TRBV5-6	ASSPWTGETDTQY
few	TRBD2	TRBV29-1	SVGGVAGVGSYEQY
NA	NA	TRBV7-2	ASSSGRGLQETQY
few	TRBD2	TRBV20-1	SAASSGRPYTQY
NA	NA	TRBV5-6	ASSSPGPTKTQY
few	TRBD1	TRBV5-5	ASSLGQGLTDTQY
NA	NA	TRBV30	AWRMAGNGPTDTQY
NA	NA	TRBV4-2	ASSQERTEGRYT
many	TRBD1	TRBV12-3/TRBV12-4	ASSLRTGTGELF
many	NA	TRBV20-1	SARVETQY
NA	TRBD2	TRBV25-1	ASSESGGPNIQY
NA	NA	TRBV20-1	CARTTYEQY
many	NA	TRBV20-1	SASREANYGYT
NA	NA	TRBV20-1	SARDARVNSPLH
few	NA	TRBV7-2	ASRQGREQF
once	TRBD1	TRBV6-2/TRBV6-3	ASSTHRDRFNQPQH
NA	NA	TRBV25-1	ASRGLSDAF
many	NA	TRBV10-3	AISGPENIQY
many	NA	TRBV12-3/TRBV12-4	ASRASFDGTEAF
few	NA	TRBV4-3	ASSLSALSRDEQF
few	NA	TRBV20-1	SARDPRYLYNEQF
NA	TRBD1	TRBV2	ASSPGQGLGDTQY
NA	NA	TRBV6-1	ASSAGFNSPLH
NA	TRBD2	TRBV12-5	ASGSASGYNEQF
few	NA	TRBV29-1	SVGVGRALTGELF
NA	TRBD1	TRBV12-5	ASGLVGGRTDNEQF
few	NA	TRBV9	ASSVSSTYNEQF
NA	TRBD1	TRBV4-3	ASSQEGQGDNYGYT
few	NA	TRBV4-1	ASSPPGDHQPQH
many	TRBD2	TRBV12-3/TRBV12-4	ASSRTSGPPYNEQF
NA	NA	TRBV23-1	ASSQSAKDTQY
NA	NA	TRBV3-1	ASGSNSNEQF
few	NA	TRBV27	ASSLAGHEQF
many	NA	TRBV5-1	ASSLGTANTEAF
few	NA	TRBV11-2	ASSPAAGTGELF
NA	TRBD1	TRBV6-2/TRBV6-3	ASSHRQGGIQNTEAF
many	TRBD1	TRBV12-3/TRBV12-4	ASSRAGGSYGYT
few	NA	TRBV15	ATSRDRGGSYNEQF
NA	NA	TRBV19	ASKQDVQETQY
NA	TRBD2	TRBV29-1	SVAGTSGSSYEQY
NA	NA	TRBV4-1	ASSPFPALQETQY
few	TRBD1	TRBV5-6	ASSFRGPGTEAF
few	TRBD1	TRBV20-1	SASRGQEQF
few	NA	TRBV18	ASSPAQGETQY
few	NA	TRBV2	ASKGGSYNSPLH
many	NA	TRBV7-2	ASSLAGPAYNEQF
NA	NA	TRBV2	ASISRLGSYNEQF
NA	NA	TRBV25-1	ASREPGTMGTQY
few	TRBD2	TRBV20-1	SALGGEQY
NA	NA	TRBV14	ASSQVSGMGAF
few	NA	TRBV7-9	ASSLGGPMFSYEQY
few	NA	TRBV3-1	ASSHPTGRVGYT
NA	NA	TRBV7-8	ASSLVWFPSGYNEQF